This TCR beta chain came from a study of shared clonotypes between healthy human individuals. CD4+ cell separation produced CD45RA+ naive and CD45RA-negative memory subsets. V lost 4 bases to trimming and J lost 5 bases; unmatched junction nucleotides: 11. Germline V gene data show CDR1 as MNHNY and CDR2 as SVGAGI (reference sequence). The CDR3 runs 16 residues. TCRdb keeps only in-frame clones here, not all; method: immunoSEQ multiplex PCR. The sample lists 2 million to 2.5 million clones; over 90% were seen once. This receptor was obtained from a man aged 18 to 30 in good health. Some clones in this sample may be carry-over from other donors' samples. The chain combines TRBV6-6 with TRBJ1-5, with 7 bases fitting TRBD1. The sample consisted of naive CD4+ T cells from PBMCs. Subset denoted: CD45RA+ positively selected. The CDR3 is CASSLRGRQGHQPQHF. CDR3 sequence (DNA): TGTGCCAGCAGTTTGAGGGGCAGACAGGGCCATCAGCCCCAGCATTTT.